This T cell receptor beta chain derives from a study of cytomegalovirus exposure and HLA in healthy donors. Study-level points and caveats: In vitro confirmation showed three CMV-associated chains to be CMV antigen specific.

After removal of 5 bases from V and 3 bases from J, the junction contained 7 bases not matched to a gene. Germline V lookup: CDR1 SGHDT, CDR2 YYEEEE. This CDR3 contains 15 residues. PCR employed 60 Vbeta and 13 Jbeta primers. Sequencing was performed with immunoSEQ multiplex PCR; in TCRdb, only in-frame clones are kept and a portion is missing. This table has approximately 110,000 clones, around 70% appearing once. This clone was counted once. The target antigen is unknown. The clonotype comes from a woman in her seventies in good health and CMV-seropositive. This sequence joins TRBV5-6 and TRBJ2-3; TRBD1 matches at 9 bases. The sequencing input was PBMCs. The CDR3 spells CASSPGQGLTDTQYF. Here the CDR3 DNA reads TGTGCCAGCAGTCCGGGACAGGGTCTTACAGATACGCAGTATTTT. The whole variable domain, filled in from reference TRBV5-6 and TRBJ2-3, reads DAGVTQSPTHLIKTRGQQVTLRCSPKSGHDTVSWYQQALGQGPQFIFQYYEEEERQRGNFPDRFSGHQFPNYSSELNVNALLLGDSALYLCASSPGQGLTDTQYFGPGTRLTVL.